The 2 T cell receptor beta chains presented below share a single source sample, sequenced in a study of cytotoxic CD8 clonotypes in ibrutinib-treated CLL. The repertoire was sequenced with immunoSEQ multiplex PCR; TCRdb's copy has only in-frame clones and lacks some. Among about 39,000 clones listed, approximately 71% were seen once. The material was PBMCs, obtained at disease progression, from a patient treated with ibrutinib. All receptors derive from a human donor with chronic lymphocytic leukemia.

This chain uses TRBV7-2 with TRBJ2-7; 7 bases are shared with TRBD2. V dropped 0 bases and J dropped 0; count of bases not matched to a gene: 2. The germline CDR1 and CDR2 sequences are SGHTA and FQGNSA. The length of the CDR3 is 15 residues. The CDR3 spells CASSLAAGLSYEQYF. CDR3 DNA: TGTGCCAGCAGCTTAGCAGCGGGACTCTCCTACGAGCAGTACTTC. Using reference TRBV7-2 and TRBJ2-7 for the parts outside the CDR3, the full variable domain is GAGVSQSPSNKVTEKGKDVELRCDPISGHTALYWYRQSLGQGLEFLIYFQGNSAPDKSGLPSDRFSAERTGGSVSTLTIQRTQQEDSAVYLCASSLAAGLSYEQYFGPGTRLTVT.

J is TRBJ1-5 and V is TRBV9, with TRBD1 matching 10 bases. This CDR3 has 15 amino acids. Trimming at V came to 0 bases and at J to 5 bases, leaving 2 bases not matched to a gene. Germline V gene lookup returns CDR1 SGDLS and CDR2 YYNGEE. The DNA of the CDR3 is TGTGCCAGCAGCGTAGACGACAGGGGGCATCAGCCCCAGCATTTT. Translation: CASSVDDRGHQPQHF.